The clone carrying this T cell receptor beta chain was seen a handful of times. This sample is drawn from a study of cytomegalovirus exposure and HLA in healthy donors. PCR involved 60 Vbeta and 13 Jbeta primers. Clones were read by immunoSEQ multiplex PCR, and TCRdb kept only the in-frame ones, dropping some. The sample lists 150,000 to 200,000 clones; 75% to 90% were seen once. Trimming left V 1 base short and J 3 bases short, with 5 bases between. From germline, CDR1 is SGHDT and CDR2 YYEEEE. The CDR3 length is 12 residues. The chain uses TRBV5-6 and TRBJ2-7, with no clear D. The sequence derives from a young man in good health and CMV-seropositive. What was sequenced was PBMCs. The CDR3 reads CASSLYSYEQYF. DNA of the CDR3: TGTGCCAGCAGCTTGTATAGCTACGAGCAGTACTTC.